This is a list of T cell receptor beta chains from one sample in a study of blood T cell repertoires in COVID-19. Sequencing was performed with immunoSEQ multiplex PCR; in TCRdb, only in-frame clones are kept and a portion is missing. The table has roughly 380,000 clones, approximately 89% seen once. The sequencing sample was made of peripheral blood. The receptors come from a woman aged 55-75 years with COVID-19, enrolled during active disease. The CDR3 runs from the conserved cysteine through the conserved F or W. A D gene is named only where the DNA matches it firmly. Clone size is stated in some rows and not others, as once, few, many or a class when expanded.

V gene: TRBV5-1; J gene: TRBJ2-5; D gene: -; clone size: -; CDR3 protein: CASSGSQGPQETQYF; CDR3 DNA: TGCGCCAGCAGCGGATCACAGGGCCCCCAAGAGACCCAGTACTTC
V gene: TRBV19; J gene: TRBJ2-3; D gene: TRBD2; clone size: -; CDR3 protein: CASSILYGTSGTDTQYF; CDR3 DNA: TGTGCCAGTAGTATACTCTATGGGACTAGCGGTACAGATACGCAGTATTTT
V gene: TRBV5-8; J gene: TRBJ2-3; D gene: -; clone size: -; CDR3 protein: CASPRRGRGTDTQYF; CDR3 DNA: TGTGCCAGCCCAAGGCGGGGTAGGGGCACAGATACGCAGTATTTT
V gene: TRBV7-2; J gene: TRBJ1-5; D gene: -; clone size: -; CDR3 protein: CASSSRGQISQPQHF; CDR3 DNA: TGTGCCAGCAGCTCTAGAGGACAGATTAGCCAGCCCCAGCATTTT
V gene: TRBV5-6; J gene: TRBJ2-3; D gene: TRBD1; clone size: -; CDR3 protein: CASSYQLGQGTDTQYF; CDR3 DNA: TGTGCCAGCAGCTACCAATTGGGACAGGGCACAGATACGCAGTATTTT
V gene: TRBV7-9; J gene: TRBJ2-5; D gene: TRBD1; clone size: once; CDR3 protein: CASSSWAGTGVRETQYF; CDR3 DNA: TGTGCCAGCAGCTCCTGGGCCGGGACAGGGGTCCGAGAGACCCAGTACTTC
V gene: TRBV6-5; J gene: TRBJ2-7; D gene: -; clone size: -; CDR3 protein: CASRLRDSSYEQYF; CDR3 DNA: TGTGCCAGCAGACTTCGGGACTCATCCTACGAGCAGTACTTC
V gene: TRBV18; J gene: TRBJ2-5; D gene: -; clone size: -; CDR3 protein: CASSPVTAETQYF; CDR3 DNA: TGTGCCAGCTCACCAGTTACAGCTGAGACCCAGTACTTC
V gene: TRBV24-1; J gene: TRBJ1-1; D gene: TRBD1; clone size: -; CDR3 protein: CATSGGTGGRAFF; CDR3 DNA: TGTGCCACCAGCGGTGGGACAGGGGGACGAGCTTTCTTT
V gene: TRBV5-1; J gene: TRBJ2-3; D gene: -; clone size: once; CDR3 protein: CATSLGPGATDTQYF; CDR3 DNA: TGCGCCACCAGCCTAGGTCCTGGGGCCACAGATACGCAGTATTTT
V gene: TRBV12-3/TRBV12-4; J gene: TRBJ2-1; D gene: -; clone size: -; CDR3 protein: CASSLARNEQFF; CDR3 DNA: TGTGCCAGCAGTTTAGCGCGCAATGAGCAGTTCTTC
V gene: TRBV5-1; J gene: TRBJ1-2; D gene: -; clone size: -; CDR3 protein: CASSYLQGNYGYTF; CDR3 DNA: TGCGCCAGCAGCTACCTACAGGGTAACTATGGCTACACCTTC
V gene: TRBV2; J gene: TRBJ1-1; D gene: -; clone size: -; CDR3 protein: CASSERNRVGTEAFF; CDR3 DNA: TGTGCCAGCAGTGAAAGGAACAGGGTCGGCACTGAAGCTTTCTTT
V gene: TRBV7-8; J gene: TRBJ2-2; D gene: TRBD2; clone size: -; CDR3 protein: CASLSRGGTLVAGELFF; CDR3 DNA: TGTGCCAGCTTAAGTCGGGGGGGCACGTTGGTAGCCGGGGAGCTGTTTTTT
V gene: TRBV4-1; J gene: TRBJ1-4; D gene: TRBD1; clone size: -; CDR3 protein: CASSQSGDRTNEKLFF; CDR3 DNA: TGCGCCAGCAGCCAATCCGGGGACAGGACTAATGAAAAACTGTTTTTT
V gene: TRBV4-2; J gene: TRBJ2-7; D gene: TRBD1; clone size: -; CDR3 protein: CASSQGTGVIYEQYF; CDR3 DNA: TGTGCCAGCAGCCAAGGGACAGGGGTCATCTACGAGCAGTACTTC
V gene: TRBV28; J gene: TRBJ1-5; D gene: -; clone size: -; CDR3 protein: CASQGGGVGQPQHF; CDR3 DNA: TGTGCCAGCCAGGGAGGAGGAGTAGGTCAGCCCCAGCATTTT
V gene: TRBV7-2; J gene: TRBJ1-2; D gene: -; clone size: -; CDR3 protein: CASSSLPGWGGRPDGYTF; CDR3 DNA: TGTGCCAGCAGCTCCCTACCGGGGTGGGGGGGGCGCCCGGATGGCTACACCTTC
V gene: TRBV6-1; J gene: TRBJ2-5; D gene: TRBD2; clone size: once; CDR3 protein: CASSGVGLAEYQETQYF; CDR3 DNA: TGTGCCAGCAGTGGCGTCGGACTAGCGGAGTACCAAGAGACCCAGTACTTC